A selection of T cell receptor beta chains follows, all from one sample in a study of T cells after yellow fever vaccination. A single record per CDR3 protein comes from TCRdb applying MiXCR to the 5' RACE reads. This sample has under 200,000 distinct CDR3 sequences, with approximately 6.7% found just once. The input for sequencing was CD4+ T cells sorted from PBMCs, taken around 5 days after the first yellow fever vaccination. All receptors derive from a man aged 18 to 29 who received the YFV17D yellow fever vaccine. The CDR3 runs from the conserved cysteine through the conserved F or W. The D gene is left open where the match is weak. Clone sizes are given selectively: once, few, many, or a class where the clone is expanded.

clone size: many; V gene: TRBV4-3; J gene: TRBJ2-4; D gene: NA; CDR3 protein: CASSQDLGDVAKNIQF; CDR3 DNA: TGCGCCAGCAGCCAAGATCTGGGGGACGTGGCCAAAAACATTCAGTTC
clone size: NA; V gene: TRBV5-1; J gene: TRBJ2-7; D gene: TRBD1; CDR3 protein: CASSLRGQGAGGSYEQYF; CDR3 DNA: TGCGCCAGCAGCTTGCGAGGACAGGGGGCGGGAGGATCCTACGAGCAGTACTTC
clone size: few; V gene: TRBV5-1; J gene: TRBJ2-2; D gene: TRBD2; CDR3 protein: CASSFLAGGPSGELFF; CDR3 DNA: TGCGCCAGCAGCTTCCTGGCGGGGGGGCCGAGCGGGGAGCTGTTTTTT
clone size: NA; V gene: TRBV18; J gene: TRBJ1-1; D gene: NA; CDR3 protein: CASSPRRGLNTEAFF; CDR3 DNA: TGTGCCAGCTCACCACGACGGGGATTGAACACTGAAGCTTTCTTT
clone size: many; V gene: TRBV9; J gene: TRBJ1-4; D gene: NA; CDR3 protein: CASSDGGTNEKLFF; CDR3 DNA: TGTGCCAGCAGCGACGGGGGGACTAATGAAAAACTGTTTTTT
clone size: NA; V gene: TRBV20-1; J gene: TRBJ1-1; D gene: NA; CDR3 protein: CSAAGTVNTEAFF; CDR3 DNA: TGCAGTGCTGCGGGTACGGTGAACACTGAAGCTTTCTTT
clone size: many; V gene: TRBV5-1; J gene: TRBJ1-1; D gene: NA; CDR3 protein: CASSLGVGDTEAFF; CDR3 DNA: TGCGCCAGCAGCTTGGGGGTCGGGGACACTGAAGCTTTCTTT
clone size: many; V gene: TRBV20-1; J gene: TRBJ2-5; D gene: TRBD2; CDR3 protein: CSAHNPRGDQETQYF; CDR3 DNA: TGCAGTGCCCATAATCCCCGGGGGGACCAAGAGACCCAGTACTTC
clone size: many; V gene: TRBV6-5; J gene: TRBJ1-4; D gene: TRBD1; CDR3 protein: CASSYPVPGQGGKLFF; CDR3 DNA: TGTGCCAGCAGTTACCCCGTCCCGGGACAGGGAGGAAAACTGTTTTTT
clone size: NA; V gene: TRBV6-5; J gene: TRBJ1-2; D gene: TRBD1; CDR3 protein: CASSSPGQGYYGYTF; CDR3 DNA: TGTGCCAGCAGTTCGCCGGGACAGGGTTACTATGGCTACACCTTC
clone size: many; V gene: TRBV5-1; J gene: TRBJ2-5; D gene: TRBD1; CDR3 protein: CASSWPTGRQGETQYF; CDR3 DNA: TGCGCCAGCTCGTGGCCCACGGGACGACAGGGAGAGACCCAGTACTTC
clone size: NA; V gene: TRBV7-2; J gene: TRBJ2-3; D gene: NA; CDR3 protein: CATRGLTGTDTQYF; CDR3 DNA: TGTGCCACTCGAGGGCTTACTGGGACAGATACGCAGTATTTT
clone size: few; V gene: TRBV6-2/TRBV6-3; J gene: TRBJ1-5; D gene: NA; CDR3 protein: CASSLIGFGNQPQHF; CDR3 DNA: TGTGCCAGCAGCCTGATAGGGTTCGGAAATCAGCCCCAGCATTTT
clone size: many; V gene: TRBV20-1; J gene: TRBJ2-3; D gene: NA; CDR3 protein: CSATLGTTLGTQYF; CDR3 DNA: TGCAGTGCCACCCTCGGGACCACACTTGGTACGCAGTATTTT
clone size: many; V gene: TRBV12-3/TRBV12-4; J gene: TRBJ1-1; D gene: NA; CDR3 protein: CASSFWTENTEAFF; CDR3 DNA: TGTGCCAGCAGTTTCTGGACAGAGAACACTGAAGCTTTCTTT
clone size: NA; V gene: TRBV4-1; J gene: TRBJ1-6; D gene: NA; CDR3 protein: CPSSRPVAASSPLHF; CDR3 DNA: TGCCCCAGCAGCCGACCGGTGGCAGCTAGTTCACCCCTCCACTTT
clone size: few; V gene: TRBV6-5; J gene: TRBJ1-3; D gene: NA; CDR3 protein: CASSYGVSPSGNTIYF; CDR3 DNA: TGTGCCAGCAGTTACGGCGTTTCGCCCTCTGGAAACACCATATATTTT
clone size: many; V gene: TRBV20-1; J gene: TRBJ2-2; D gene: NA; CDR3 protein: CSARDRRWNTGELFF; CDR3 DNA: TGCAGTGCTAGAGATCGGCGGTGGAACACCGGGGAGCTGTTTTTT
clone size: few; V gene: TRBV4-2; J gene: TRBJ2-2; D gene: NA; CDR3 protein: CASSLGATFDTGELFF; CDR3 DNA: TGTGCCAGCAGCCTGGGGGCTACCTTTGACACCGGGGAGCTGTTTTTT
clone size: NA; V gene: TRBV30; J gene: TRBJ2-2; D gene: NA; CDR3 protein: CAWSRGAGGELFF; CDR3 DNA: TGTGCCTGGAGTAGGGGGGCAGGCGGGGAGCTGTTTTTT
clone size: many; V gene: TRBV3-1; J gene: TRBJ1-1; D gene: NA; CDR3 protein: CASKGAFF; CDR3 DNA: TGTGCCAGCAAGGGGGCTTTCTTT
clone size: few; V gene: TRBV5-1; J gene: TRBJ2-4; D gene: TRBD2; CDR3 protein: CASSQRGGVSNIQYF; CDR3 DNA: TGCGCCAGCAGCCAGCGGGGGGGCGTTTCCAACATTCAGTACTTC
clone size: NA; V gene: TRBV4-2; J gene: TRBJ1-2; D gene: NA; CDR3 protein: CASSRQLQTGGYNYGYTF; CDR3 DNA: TGTGCCAGCAGCCGCCAACTTCAAACGGGGGGATATAACTATGGCTACACCTTC
clone size: NA; V gene: TRBV5-1; J gene: TRBJ1-1; D gene: NA; CDR3 protein: CASSVLGGALTEAFF; CDR3 DNA: TGCGCCAGCAGCGTCTTAGGGGGGGCCCTCACTGAAGCTTTCTTT
clone size: many; V gene: TRBV7-2; J gene: TRBJ2-3; D gene: NA; CDR3 protein: CASSLLGADTQYF; CDR3 DNA: TGTGCCAGCAGCTTGCTAGGGGCGGATACGCAGTATTTT
clone size: NA; V gene: TRBV5-5; J gene: TRBJ1-2; D gene: NA; CDR3 protein: CASSWGGQYYGYTF; CDR3 DNA: TGTGCCAGCAGCTGGGGAGGGCAGTACTATGGCTACACCTTC
clone size: many; V gene: TRBV10-3; J gene: TRBJ2-3; D gene: NA; CDR3 protein: CAISSSGADTQYF; CDR3 DNA: TGTGCCATCTCTAGCTCGGGGGCAGATACGCAGTATTTT
clone size: many; V gene: TRBV5-1; J gene: TRBJ1-5; D gene: NA; CDR3 protein: CASSLKGADQPQHF; CDR3 DNA: TGCGCCAGCAGCTTGAAAGGGGCCGATCAGCCCCAGCATTTT
clone size: few; V gene: TRBV25-1; J gene: TRBJ1-2; D gene: TRBD1; CDR3 protein: CASGEKQGYYGYTF; CDR3 DNA: TGTGCCAGCGGAGAGAAACAGGGGTACTATGGCTACACCTTC
clone size: many; V gene: TRBV12-3/TRBV12-4; J gene: TRBJ2-2; D gene: TRBD1; CDR3 protein: CASSSTGYPGELFF; CDR3 DNA: TGTGCCAGCAGTTCGACAGGGTATCCCGGGGAGCTGTTTTTT